The present T cell receptor beta chain was sequenced within a study of T cell responses to AZD1222 COVID-19 vaccine. Generated by immunoSEQ multiplex PCR, the TCRdb table keeps only in-frame clones and is missing some. This sample has tens of thousands of clones, with around 73% found just once. The clonotype originates from an adult in good health. The sequencing used peripheral blood, collected on day 0 of AZD1222 vaccination.

Here the CDR3 reads CASSPPTGGSYEQYF. CDR3 sequence (DNA): TGTGCCAGCTCACCCCCGACAGGGGGCTCCTACGAGCAGTACTTC. The chain carries TRBV18 and TRBJ2-7; 9 bases are a match to TRBD1. The CDR3 contains 15 residues. From germline, CDR1 is KGHSH and CDR2 LQKENI. V lost 3 bases to trimming and J lost 0 bases; unmatched junction nucleotides: 3.